These 20 T cell receptor beta chains originate from one sample sequenced in a study of vaccination and CD4 T cells after COVID-19. Their cognate antigens are unknown. Once obtained from cultured CD4+ T cells, the DNA was sequenced using the Oncomine TCR Beta short-read assay. MiXCR was run by TCRdb on the PCR reads, yielding one entry per CDR3 protein. The sample consists of approximately 11,000 distinct CDR3 sequences, around 59% of them appearing once. Treatment described: approximately 11-day PBMC culture with coronavirus spike peptide pools or control peptides (ViraFEST assay). Sequenced sample: CD4+ T cells from blood, cultured in vitro. These receptors were taken from a human donor who had recovered from COVID-19.

This clonotype ranks as large. The V and J genes are TRBV6-1 and TRBJ1-1; D is uncertain. Germline values: CDR1 MNHNS, CDR2 SASEGT. V lost 6 bases and J lost 4, with 12 bases in between. There are 13 residues in the CDR3. CDR3 residues: CASSATRGTEAFF. The CDR3 DNA reads TGTGCCAGCAGCGCCACCAGAGGCACTGAAGCTTTCTTT.

V usage is TRBV6-9 and J usage is TRBJ1-1, with a possible D match to TRBD1 (5 bases). The CDR3 covers 16 residues. The V and J ends lost 10 bases and 0 bases respectively, with 21 bases between them. Germline V lookup: CDR1 MNHGY, CDR2 SVAAGI. The CDR3 loop reads CAIGPGGLIMNTEAFF. In nucleotides, the CDR3 is TGTGCCATCGGTCCCGGGGGACTTATCATGAACACTGAAGCTTTCTTT.

J is TRBJ2-7 and V is TRBV7-8; D is possibly TRBD2 (5 bases). Trimming stripped 5 bases from V and 3 bases from J, with 14 bases between. Germline V CDR1 and CDR2: SGHVS, FQNEAQ. CDR3 length: 14 amino acids. CDR3 DNA: TGTGCCAGCAGCGCGACTACCCAGAACTACGAGCAGTACTTC. Translating gives CASSATTQNYEQYF.

This clonotype showed up just a few times. The chain joins TRBV9 to TRBJ1-2, with a possible D match to TRBD1 (6 bases). V was clipped by 4 bases and J by 4 bases, with 20 bases between them. This CDR3 is 16 amino acids long. Germline V gene lookup returns CDR1 SGDLS and CDR2 YYNGEE. The chain's CDR3 is CASSTQGGQGGYGYTF. CDR3 DNA sequence: TGTGCCAGCAGCACCCAAGGGGGGCAGGGAGGCTATGGCTACACCTTC.

The chain carries TRBV20-1 and TRBJ1-3, with TRBD1 matching over 7 bases. The CDR3 totals 18 residues. V dropped 6 bases and J dropped 2; count of bases not matched to a gene: 19. Per germline, CDR1 DFQATT and CDR2 SNEGSKA (reference sequence). The CDR3 coding sequence is TGCAGTGCGAGGAGACAGGGTAGGAATTTATTGGCTGGAAACACCATATATTTT. It translates to CSARRQGRNLLAGNTIYF.

This clonotype showed up just a few times. The CDR3 nucleotides are TGTGCCAGCAGTCAGGGAGTGCCACCCCTCCACTTT. Protein sequence: CASSQGVPPLHF. The V gene is TRBV27, the J gene TRBJ1-6; TRBD1 might be the D (5 bases). The germline gives CDR1 MNHEY, CDR2 SMNVEV (reference sequence). The CDR3 runs to 12 residues. Trimming shortened V by 5 bases and J by 11 bases, and 10 bases separated the two germline ends.

CDR3 residues: CASSLWAGFSYEQYF. CDR3 DNA sequence: TGTGCCAGCAGTTTATGGGCGGGATTCTCCTACGAGCAGTACTTC. The chain joins TRBV27 to TRBJ2-7; perhaps TRBD2 as D (6 bases). The CDR3 runs 15 residues. V was pared by 1 base and J by 0 bases, with 10 bases between. Germline CDR1 MNHEY, CDR2 SMNVEV (reference sequence).

This clonotype showed up just once. The gene calls are TRBV2 and TRBJ2-5, with 7 bases matching TRBD2. The germline gives CDR1 SNHLY, CDR2 FYNNEI. With 2 bases clipped from V and 5 bases from J, the junction kept 8 bases outside the gene matches. This CDR3 has 15 amino acids. The CDR3 is CASSEQGAREETQYF. The CDR3 bases are TGTGCCAGCAGTGAACAGGGAGCGCGGGAGGAGACCCAGTACTTC.

This clonotype was found once. The chain uses TRBV6-2 or TRBV6-3 and TRBJ2-2, with D tentatively TRBD2 (6 bases). Trimming took 0 bases from V and 9 from J, leaving 11 bases between them. The CDR3 sequence is 14 residues long. Germline values: CDR1 MNHEY, CDR2 SVGEGT. CDR3 sequence reads: CASSYSEGRRELFF. In nucleotides, the CDR3 is TGTGCCAGCAGTTACTCGGAGGGGCGCCGGGAGCTGTTTTTT.

This clonotype was picked up a small number of times. The J gene is TRBJ2-1, the V gene TRBV7-9, with D uncertain. Trimming left V 5 bases short and J 7 bases short, with 18 bases between. This CDR3 region has 15 residues. CDR1 SEHNR and CDR2 FQNEAQ come from the germline V gene (reference sequence). CDR3 nucleotides: TGTGCCAGCAGCAGGCCCAAAACTGGGAATAATGAGCAGTTCTTC. Translation gives CASSRPKTGNNEQFF.

In this sample, this clonotype turned up a few times. The chain links TRBV11-2 to TRBJ2-6; D perhaps matches TRBD2 (6 bases). V was trimmed by 5 bases and J by 2 bases, leaving 19 bases between them. This CDR3 region has 18 residues. Germline V gives CDR1 SGHAT, CDR2 FQNNGV. DNA of the CDR3: TGTGCCAGCAGCCCTGGGACTTGGAGGCAAGCTGGGGCCAACGTCCTGACTTTC. Residues: CASSPGTWRQAGANVLTF. The complete variable domain, with remaining parts taken from reference TRBV11-2 and TRBJ2-6, reads EAGVAQSPRYKIIEKRQSVAFWCNPISGHATLYWYQQILGQGPKLLIQFQNNGVVDDSQLPKDRFSAERLKGVDSTLKIQPAKLEDSAVYLCASSPGTWRQAGANVLTFGAGSRLTVL.

The V gene is TRBV30, the J gene TRBJ2-3, with 9 bases that match TRBD2. Per germline, CDR1 GTSNPN and CDR2 SVGIG (reference sequence). The V gene end was trimmed by 0 bases and the J gene end by 10 bases; junction bases not matched to a gene: 5. The CDR3 has 13 amino acids. The CDR3 loop reads CAWSVGTSRAQYF. The CDR3 DNA reads as TGTGCCTGGAGTGTAGGGACTAGCCGTGCGCAGTATTTT.

V and J are TRBV20-1 and TRBJ1-2; 7 nucleotides match TRBD1. Germline CDR1 reads DFQATT; CDR2 reads SNEGSKA (reference sequence). CDR3 length: 13 residues. Trimming removed 4 bases from V and 1 base from J; junction bases left unmatched: 3. Written as DNA, the CDR3 is TGCAGTGCTACGACAGGGTATAACTATGGCTACACCTTC. Residues: CSATTGYNYGYTF.

This clonotype was seen only once. Mismatch with germline at one junction end may stem from a read error. The chain joins TRBV2 to TRBJ1-5, with D unresolved. The CDR3 loop spans 15 amino acids. Germline V gives CDR1 SNHLY, CDR2 FYNNEI. The CDR3 here is CAISEWVYSNQPQHF. The CDR3 coding sequence is TGTGCCATCAGTGAATGGGTTTATAGCAATCAGCCCCAGCATTTT.

This clonotype was counted between two and nine times. The rearrangement links TRBV18 to TRBJ1-5; weak D call: TRBD1 (6 bases). V dropped 3 bases and J dropped 3 bases, with 12 bases sitting between them. From germline, CDR1 is KGHSH and CDR2 LQKENI. CDR3 size: 15 residues. CDR3 residues: CASSPKGGSNQPQHF. The CDR3 DNA is TGTGCCAGCTCACCTAAAGGGGGTTCCAATCAGCCCCAGCATTTT.

The chain is built from TRBV6-4 and TRBJ2-2; D perhaps matches TRBD1 (5 bases). V shed 7 bases and J shed 4 bases, with 16 bases lying between them. The germline V gene has CDR1 MRHNA and CDR2 SNTAGT. The CDR3 is 15 amino acids. CDR3 amino acids: CASKKQGDSTGELFF. The CDR3, as DNA: TGTGCCAGCAAGAAGCAGGGCGATTCCACCGGGGAGCTGTTTTTT.

This rearrangement joins TRBV6-1 to TRBJ2-7, with no clear D. The V and J ends lost 5 bases and 0 bases respectively, with 14 bases between them. Germline V gene lookup returns CDR1 MNHNS and CDR2 SASEGT. The CDR3 is 15 residues long. Here the CDR3 DNA reads TGTGCCAGCAGTCCCTCTAATTGGGGCTCCTACGAGCAGTACTTC. This translates into CASSPSNWGSYEQYF.

The chain links TRBV20-1 to TRBJ1-2; TRBD1 might be the D (6 bases). The V gene's germline CDR1 is DFQATT and CDR2 SNEGSKA (reference sequence). The CDR3 contains 11 residues. Trimming shortened V by 5 bases and J by 8 bases, and 12 bases separated the two germline ends. This CDR3 reads CSAWGAEGYTF. The CDR3 bases are TGCAGTGCTTGGGGGGCGGAGGGCTACACCTTC.

This sequence joins TRBV4-1 and TRBJ2-6; D is ambiguous. In germline, CDR1 is MGHRA, CDR2 YSYEKL. Deletions cut 2 bases from V and 2 bases from J, with 19 bases between. CDR3 length: 19 residues. The CDR3 here is CASSQIGLQDRTGANVLTF. CDR3 nucleotides: TGCGCCAGCAGCCAAATAGGGCTGCAGGATCGGACTGGGGCCAACGTCCTGACTTTC.

J is TRBJ2-1 and V is TRBV20-1; 8 bases fit TRBD2. The CDR3 loop spans 12 amino acids. V dropped 6 bases and J dropped 7; count of bases not matched to a gene: 5. Germline loops: CDR1 DFQATT, CDR2 SNEGSKA (reference sequence). In DNA form, the CDR3 reads TGCAGTGCCGGACTAGCCGTGAATGAGCAGTTCTTC. This sequence encodes CSAGLAVNEQFF.